This TCR beta chain was sequenced for a study of T cell responses to AZD1222 COVID-19 vaccine. The protocol was immunoSEQ multiplex PCR, while the TCRdb copy is restricted to in-frame clones and leaves out a portion. The sample yields about 59,000 clones, approximately 89% seen once. This CDR3 is 17 amino acids long. Trimming at V came to 5 bases and at J to 1 base, leaving 5 bases not matched to a gene. Germline V gene data show CDR1 as SGHTA and CDR2 as FQGTGA. The sequences come from peripheral blood, collected 28 days after the second AZD1222 dose. The chain joins TRBV7-3 to TRBJ2-2; 12 bases are shared with TRBD2. The sequence was obtained from an adult who received the AZD1222 COVID-19 vaccine. The CDR3 DNA is TGTGCCAGCAGCCCCCAGGGACTAGCGGGGAACACCGGGGAGCTGTTTTTT. Amino acids: CASSPQGLAGNTGELFF.